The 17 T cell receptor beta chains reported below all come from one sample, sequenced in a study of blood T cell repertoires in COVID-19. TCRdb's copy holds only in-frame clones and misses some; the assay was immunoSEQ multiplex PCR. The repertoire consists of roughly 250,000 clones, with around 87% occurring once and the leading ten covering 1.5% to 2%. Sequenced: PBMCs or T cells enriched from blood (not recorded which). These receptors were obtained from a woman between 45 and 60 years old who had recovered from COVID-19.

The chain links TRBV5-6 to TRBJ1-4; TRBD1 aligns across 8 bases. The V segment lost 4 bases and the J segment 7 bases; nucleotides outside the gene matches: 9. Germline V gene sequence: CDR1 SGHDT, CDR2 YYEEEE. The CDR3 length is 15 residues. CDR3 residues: CASSNRQGSIEKLFF. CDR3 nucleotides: TGTGCCAGCAGCAATCGACAGGGGTCCATTGAAAAACTGTTTTTT.

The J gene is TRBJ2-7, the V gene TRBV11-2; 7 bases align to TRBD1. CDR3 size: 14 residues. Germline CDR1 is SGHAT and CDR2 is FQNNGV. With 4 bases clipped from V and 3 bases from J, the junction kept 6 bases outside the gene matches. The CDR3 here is CASSYGQAFYEQYF. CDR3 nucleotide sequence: TGTGCCAGCAGCTATGGACAGGCTTTCTACGAGCAGTACTTC.

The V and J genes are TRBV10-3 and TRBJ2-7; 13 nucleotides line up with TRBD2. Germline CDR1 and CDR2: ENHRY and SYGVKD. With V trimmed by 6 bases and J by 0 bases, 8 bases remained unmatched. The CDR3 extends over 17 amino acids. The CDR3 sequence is CAIRGTSGALSSYEQYF. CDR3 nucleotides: TGTGCCATCAGGGGGACTAGCGGGGCTTTAAGCTCCTACGAGCAGTACTTC.

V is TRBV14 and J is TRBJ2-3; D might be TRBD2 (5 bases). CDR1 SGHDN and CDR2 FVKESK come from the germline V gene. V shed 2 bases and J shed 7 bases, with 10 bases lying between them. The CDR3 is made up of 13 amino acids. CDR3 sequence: CASSQFLANTQYF. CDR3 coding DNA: TGTGCCAGCAGCCAATTTTTAGCGAATACGCAGTATTTT.

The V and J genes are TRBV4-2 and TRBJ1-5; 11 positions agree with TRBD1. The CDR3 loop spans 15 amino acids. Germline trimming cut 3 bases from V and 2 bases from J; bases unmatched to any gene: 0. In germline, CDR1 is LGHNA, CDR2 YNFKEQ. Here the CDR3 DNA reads TGTGCCAGCAGCCAGGGACAGGGGGGCAATCAGCCCCAGCATTTT. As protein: CASSQGQGGNQPQHF.

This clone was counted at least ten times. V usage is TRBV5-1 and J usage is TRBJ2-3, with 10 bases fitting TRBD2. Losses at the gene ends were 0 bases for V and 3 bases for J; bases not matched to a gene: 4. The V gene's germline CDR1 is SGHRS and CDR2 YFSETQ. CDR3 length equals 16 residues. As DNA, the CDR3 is TGCGCCAGCAGCTTGGTGGCTAGCGGGAGAACAGATACGCAGTATTTT. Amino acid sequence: CASSLVASGRTDTQYF.

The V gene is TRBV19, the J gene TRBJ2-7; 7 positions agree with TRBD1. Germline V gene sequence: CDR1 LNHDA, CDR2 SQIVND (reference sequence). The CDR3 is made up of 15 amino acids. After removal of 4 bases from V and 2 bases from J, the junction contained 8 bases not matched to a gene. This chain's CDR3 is CASSTTGDGTYEQYF. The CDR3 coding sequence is TGTGCCAGTAGTACAACAGGGGATGGGACCTACGAGCAGTACTTC.

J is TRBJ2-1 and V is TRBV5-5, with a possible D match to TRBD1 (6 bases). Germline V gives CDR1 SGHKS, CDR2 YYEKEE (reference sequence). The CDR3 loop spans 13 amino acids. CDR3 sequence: CASSGTSYNEQFF. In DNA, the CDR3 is TGTGCATCTTCTGGGACAAGCTACAATGAGCAGTTCTTC.

As DNA, the CDR3 is TGTGCCACCAGCAGAGGAGTTCTAGCGGGCACAGATACGCAGTATTTT. This encodes CATSRGVLAGTDTQYF. The chain has TRBV15 and TRBJ2-3; 7 bases align to TRBD2. Trimming cost V 1 base and J 1 base; bases outside gene matches: 5. The CDR3 is 16 residues long. Germline V gives CDR1 LNHNV, CDR2 YYDKDF (reference sequence). Filled out from reference TRBV15 and TRBJ2-3, the complete variable domain reads DAMVIQNPRYQVTQFGKPVTLSCSQTLNHNVMYWYQQKSSQAPKLLFHYYDKDFNNEADTPDNFQSRRPNTSFCFLDIRSPGLGDTAMYLCATSRGVLAGTDTQYFGPGTRLTVL.

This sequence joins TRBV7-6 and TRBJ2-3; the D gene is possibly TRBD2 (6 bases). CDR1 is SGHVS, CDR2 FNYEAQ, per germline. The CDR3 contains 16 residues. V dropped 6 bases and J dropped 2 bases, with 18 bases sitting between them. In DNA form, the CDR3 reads TGTGCCAGCAGATCCGGGCGGGACCGCTACACAGATACGCAGTATTTT. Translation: CASRSGRDRYTDTQYF.

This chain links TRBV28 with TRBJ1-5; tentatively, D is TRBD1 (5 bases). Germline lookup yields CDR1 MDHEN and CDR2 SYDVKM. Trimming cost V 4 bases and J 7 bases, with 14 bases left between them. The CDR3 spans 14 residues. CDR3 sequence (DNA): TGTGCCAGCAGTTCTTTCAGGGTCGGGCAGCCCCAGCATTTT. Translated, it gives CASSSFRVGQPQHF.

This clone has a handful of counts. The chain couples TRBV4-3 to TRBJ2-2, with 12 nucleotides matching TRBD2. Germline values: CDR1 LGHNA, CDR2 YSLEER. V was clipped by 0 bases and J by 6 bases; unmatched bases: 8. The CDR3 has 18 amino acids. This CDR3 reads CASSQEAVGTSGSGELFF. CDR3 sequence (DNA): TGCGCCAGCAGCCAAGAGGCGGTCGGGACTAGCGGGTCCGGGGAGCTGTTTTTT.

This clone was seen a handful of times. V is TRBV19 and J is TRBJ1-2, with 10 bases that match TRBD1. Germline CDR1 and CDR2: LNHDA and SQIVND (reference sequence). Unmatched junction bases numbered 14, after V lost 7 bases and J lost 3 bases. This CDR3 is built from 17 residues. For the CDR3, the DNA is TGTGCCAGTACCTTGAACCCGACAGGGGGCGGTCACTATGGCTACACCTTC. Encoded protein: CASTLNPTGGGHYGYTF.

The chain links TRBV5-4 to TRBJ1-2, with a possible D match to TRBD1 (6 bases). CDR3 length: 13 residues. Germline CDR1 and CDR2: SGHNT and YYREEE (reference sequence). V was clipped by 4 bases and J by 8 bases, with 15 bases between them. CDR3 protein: CASSARTVLGYTF. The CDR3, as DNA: TGTGCCAGCAGCGCGCGGACAGTTTTGGGCTACACCTTC.

Written as DNA, the CDR3 is TGTGCCAGCAGGGTAGCGGGAGGGCCTGGGACCCAGTACTTC. The encoded protein is CASRVAGGPGTQYF. This chain links TRBV6-6 with TRBJ2-5; 11 bases fit TRBD2. V shed 6 bases, J shed 7 bases, and the junction held 7 bases outside the gene matches. This CDR3 spans 14 amino acids. Germline lookup yields CDR1 MNHNY and CDR2 SVGAGI (reference sequence).

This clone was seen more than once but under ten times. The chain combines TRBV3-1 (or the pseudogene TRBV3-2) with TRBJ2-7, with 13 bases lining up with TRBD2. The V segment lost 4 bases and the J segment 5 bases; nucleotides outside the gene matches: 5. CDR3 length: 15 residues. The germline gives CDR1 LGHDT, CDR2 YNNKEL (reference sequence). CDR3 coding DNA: TGTGCCAGCAGCCCTGGACTAGCGGGAGTAAACGAGCAGTACTTC. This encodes CASSPGLAGVNEQYF.

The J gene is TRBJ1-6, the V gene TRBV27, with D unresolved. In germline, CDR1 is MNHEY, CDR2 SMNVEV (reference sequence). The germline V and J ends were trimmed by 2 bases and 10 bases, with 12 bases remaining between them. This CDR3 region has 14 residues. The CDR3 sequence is CASSLDRLGSPLHF. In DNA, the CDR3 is TGTGCCAGCAGTTTAGATCGACTTGGGTCACCCCTCCACTTT.